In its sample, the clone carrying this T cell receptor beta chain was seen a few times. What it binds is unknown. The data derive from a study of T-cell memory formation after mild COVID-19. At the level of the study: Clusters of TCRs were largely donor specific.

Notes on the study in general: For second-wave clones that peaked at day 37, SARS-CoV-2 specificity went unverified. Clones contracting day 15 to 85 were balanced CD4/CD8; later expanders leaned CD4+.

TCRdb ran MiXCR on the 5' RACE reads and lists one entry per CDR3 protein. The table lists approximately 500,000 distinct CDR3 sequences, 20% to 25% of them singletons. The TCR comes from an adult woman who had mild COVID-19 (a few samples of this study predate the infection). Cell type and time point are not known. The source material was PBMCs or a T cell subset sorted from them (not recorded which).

CDR3 nucleotide sequence: TGTGCCAGCAGTTACTCGTTACGGGAGGGAGGACGGGAAGAGACCCAGTACTTC. It translates to CASSYSLREGGREETQYF. The chain has TRBV6-6 and TRBJ2-5; 8 bases fit TRBD2. CDR1 MNHNY and CDR2 SVGAGI come from the germline V gene (reference sequence). The CDR3 is made up of 18 amino acids. Trimming took 0 bases from V and 3 from J; bases not matched to a gene: 12.